This T cell receptor (beta chain) was obtained from a study of blood T cell repertoires in COVID-19. About the research overall: Sample material is recorded as cDNA or gDNA derived from T cells, B-cell-depleted T cells, or PBMCs.

Residents of over 20 US areas, aged about 18 to 100 years, made up the participants. Cohorts were assigned according to the clinical history that participants reported. As processed by the authors: Researchers report that nucleated cell counts were estimated from reference gene primer amplification. TCRdb's table, derived via immunoSEQ multiplex PCR, lists solely in-frame clones and lacks some. V and J calls and clone size are copied from that table; D and trimming were computed from the DNA. The sample yields 450,000 to 500,000 clones, about nine tenths seen once. In germline, CDR1 is SGHRS, CDR2 YFSETQ. CDR3 length: 19 residues. The V segment lost 3 bases and the J segment 1 base; nucleotides outside the gene matches: 17.

The clonotype comes from a woman aged 18-29 years who had recovered from COVID-19. The chain has TRBV5-1 and TRBJ1-1, with 8 bases aligning to TRBD1. Sequencing was done on a sample of PBMCs or T cells enriched from blood (not recorded which). As DNA, the CDR3 is TGCGCCAGCAGCTCCCGAGGCCCAGGGGGCATACGGGGGAACACTGAAGCTTTCTTT. Encoded protein: CASSSRGPGGIRGNTEAFF.